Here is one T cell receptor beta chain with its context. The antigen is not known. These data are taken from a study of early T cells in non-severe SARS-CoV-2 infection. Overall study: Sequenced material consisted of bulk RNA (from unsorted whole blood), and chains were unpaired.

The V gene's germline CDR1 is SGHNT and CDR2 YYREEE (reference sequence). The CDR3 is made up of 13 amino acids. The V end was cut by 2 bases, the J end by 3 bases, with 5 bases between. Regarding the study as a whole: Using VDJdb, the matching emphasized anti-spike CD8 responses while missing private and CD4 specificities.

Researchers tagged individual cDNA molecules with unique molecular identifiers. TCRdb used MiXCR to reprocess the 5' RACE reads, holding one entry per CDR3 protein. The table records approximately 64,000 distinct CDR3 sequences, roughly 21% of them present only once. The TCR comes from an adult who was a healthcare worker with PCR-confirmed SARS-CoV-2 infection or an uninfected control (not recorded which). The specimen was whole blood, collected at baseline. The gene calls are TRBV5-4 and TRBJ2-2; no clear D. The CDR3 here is CASSFSDTGELFF. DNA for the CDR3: TGTGCCAGCAGCTTCAGCGACACCGGGGAGCTGTTTTTT. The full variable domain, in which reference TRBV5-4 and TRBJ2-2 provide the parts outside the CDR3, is ETGVTQSPTHLIKTRGQQVTLRCSSQSGHNTVSWYQQALGQGPQFIFQYYREEENGRGNFPPRFSGLQFPNYSSELNVNALELDDSALYLCASSFSDTGELFFGEGSRLTVL.